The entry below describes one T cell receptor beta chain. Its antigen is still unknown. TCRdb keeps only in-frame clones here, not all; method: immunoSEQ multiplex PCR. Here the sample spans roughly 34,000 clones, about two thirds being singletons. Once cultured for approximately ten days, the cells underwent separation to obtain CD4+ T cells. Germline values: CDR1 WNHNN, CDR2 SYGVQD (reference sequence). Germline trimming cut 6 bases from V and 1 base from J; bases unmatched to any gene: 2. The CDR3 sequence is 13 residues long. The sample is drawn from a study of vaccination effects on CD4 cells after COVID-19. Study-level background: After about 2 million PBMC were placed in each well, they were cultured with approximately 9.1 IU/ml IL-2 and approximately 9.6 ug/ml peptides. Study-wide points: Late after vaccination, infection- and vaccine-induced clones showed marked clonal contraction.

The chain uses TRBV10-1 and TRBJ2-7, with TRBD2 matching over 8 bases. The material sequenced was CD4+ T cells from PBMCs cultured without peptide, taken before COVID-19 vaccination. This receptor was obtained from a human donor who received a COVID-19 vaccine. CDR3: CASSLAGSYEQYF. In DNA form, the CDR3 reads TGCGCCAGCAGCTTAGCGGGATCCTACGAGCAGTACTTC.